This TCR beta chain comes out of a study of blood T cell repertoires in COVID-19. The V end was cut by 0 bases, the J end by 7 bases, with 13 bases between. Looked up from germline, CDR1 is MGHRA and CDR2 is YSYEKL. This CDR3 region has 15 residues. In the original workflow: Counts of nucleated cells, estimated from reference gene primer amplification, were obtained. TCRdb's copy holds only in-frame clones and misses some; the assay was immunoSEQ multiplex PCR. V and J calls and clone size are copied from that table; D and trimming were computed from the DNA. In the table there are around 300,000 clones, around 86% of which are singletons.

This clonotype was sampled from a woman under 30 who had recovered from COVID-19. The sequencing input was PBMCs or T cells enriched from blood (not recorded which). The chain uses TRBV4-1 and TRBJ1-5; weak D call: TRBD1 (5 bases). The CDR3 DNA follows: TGCGCCAGCAGCCAAGATGGGAGGGGAGAACAGCCCCAGCATTTT. This translates into CASSQDGRGEQPQHF.